This TCR beta chain was documented in a study of OX40 agonist ivuxolimab in advanced cancers. Patients were excluded for autoimmune disease history or systemic immunosuppression. This CDR3 has 15 residues. V trimming: 1 base; J trimming: 7 bases; junction bases outside the gene matches: 7. CDR1 and CDR2 (germline): SGHRS, YFSETQ. Assay used: immunoSEQ multiplex PCR; TCRdb lists only in-frame clones, some missing. The sample has 73,000 or so clones; roughly 86% are singletons. This chain connects TRBV5-1 to TRBJ2-1; 8 bases line up with TRBD1. This clonotype was obtained from an adult with an advanced solid tumor such as melanoma, head and neck, liver or kidney cancer. Here the sequenced sample was CD4+ or CD8+ T cells sorted from blood, taken in a trial of the OX40 agonist ivuxolimab. CDR3 in amino acids: CASSLRAGGENEQFF. The DNA for the CDR3 is TGCGCCAGCAGCTTGCGGGCAGGGGGCGAGAATGAGCAGTTCTTC.